This passage covers 23 T cell receptor beta chains from one sample sequenced in a study of OX40 agonist ivuxolimab in advanced cancers. Clones were read by immunoSEQ multiplex PCR, and TCRdb kept only the in-frame ones, dropping some. The sample includes fewer than 30,000 clones, roughly nine tenths of them seen just once. Sequencing was performed on CD4+ or CD8+ T cells sorted from blood, taken in a trial of the OX40 agonist ivuxolimab. The source of these receptors is an adult with an advanced solid tumor such as melanoma, head and neck, liver or kidney cancer.

This clone came up once. This chain uses TRBV27 with TRBJ1-5; D is ambiguous. Germline V gene data show CDR1 as MNHEY and CDR2 as SMNVEV (reference sequence). The CDR3 loop spans 16 amino acids. V lost 5 bases to trimming and J lost 3 bases, with 17 bases between them. The CDR3 is CASSGIGSPVNQPQHF. CDR3 DNA: TGTGCCAGCAGTGGGATTGGCAGCCCCGTCAATCAGCCCCAGCATTTT.

The J gene is TRBJ1-5, the V gene TRBV27; D uncertain. The CDR3 runs 14 residues. The V end lost 5 bases, the J end lost 2 bases, and 10 bases lay between the germline ends. In germline, CDR1 is MNHEY, CDR2 SMNVEV (reference sequence). Here the CDR3 reads CASSARQGNQPQHF. Here the CDR3 DNA reads TGTGCCAGCAGTGCGAGACAAGGCAATCAGCCCCAGCATTTT.

The genes are TRBV9 and TRBJ1-2, with D perhaps TRBD1 (5 bases). The V end lost 4 bases, the J end lost 2 bases, and 15 bases lay between the germline ends. This CDR3 is 15 amino acids long. Germline lookup yields CDR1 SGDLS and CDR2 YYNGEE. The CDR3 loop reads CASSLSGRVNYGYTF. CDR3 sequence (DNA): TGTGCCAGCAGCCTTAGTGGCAGGGTAAACTATGGCTACACCTTC.

As DNA, the CDR3 is TGCGCCAGCAGCACTAATATCGCCTACGAGCAGTACTTC. Protein product: CASSTNIAYEQYF. The V and J genes are TRBV4-1 and TRBJ2-7; D gene uncertain. From germline, CDR1 is MGHRA and CDR2 YSYEKL. The V and J ends lost 5 bases and 2 bases respectively, with 10 bases between them. This CDR3 has 13 amino acids.

The DNA for the CDR3 is TGTGCCAGTAGTATGACTAGCGGGAGGCCCGATACGCAGTATTTT. Amino acids: CASSMTSGRPDTQYF. The chain carries TRBV19 and TRBJ2-3, with 13 bases identical to TRBD2. V dropped 3 bases and J dropped 6; count of bases not matched to a gene: 3. From germline, CDR1 is LNHDA and CDR2 SQIVND (reference sequence). The CDR3 is 15 amino acids.

This rearrangement joins TRBV2 to TRBJ1-5, with D hard to call. The CDR3 covers 19 residues. CDR1 is SNHLY and CDR2 is FYNNEI in the germline V gene. V was cut by 1 base and J by 0 bases, with 19 bases left in between. The CDR3 sequence is CASSEDVGGIVYSNQPQHF. Written as DNA, the CDR3 is TGTGCCAGCAGTGAAGACGTGGGTGGGATTGTTTATAGCAATCAGCCCCAGCATTTT.

Comments on this clone: Within the sample, other DNA sequences also encode this same CDR3. The V and J genes are TRBV5-1 and TRBJ1-1; D is uncertain. The CDR3 runs to 13 residues. The V and J ends lost 0 bases and 0 bases respectively, with 3 bases between them. Germline CDR1 SGHRS, CDR2 YFSETQ. The CDR3 loop reads CASSLVMNTEAFF. CDR3 nucleotide sequence: TGCGCCAGCAGCTTGGTCATGAACACTGAAGCTTTCTTT. Together with reference TRBV5-1 and TRBJ1-1, the CDR3 gives the full variable domain: KAGVTQTPRYLIKTRGQQVTLSCSPISGHRSVSWYQQTPGQGLQFLFEYFSETQRNKGNFPGRFSGRQFSNSRSEMNVSTLELGDSALYLCASSLVMNTEAFFGQGTRLTVV.

The genes are TRBV5-3 and TRBJ2-7; D ambiguous. TRBV5-3 is assigned to the ORF class and has an uncertain function. This CDR3 is built from 16 residues. The V end was cut by 0 bases, the J end by 0 bases, with 13 bases between. CDR3 bases: TGTGCCAGAAGCTTGGTCACAGTGACCCCCTCCTACGAGCAGTACTTC. This translates into CARSLVTVTPSYEQYF.

Only one count was recorded for this clone. The rearrangement links TRBV5-4 to TRBJ2-1; D is undetermined. The CDR3 runs to 13 residues. V dropped 0 bases and J dropped 7 bases, with 8 bases sitting between them. In germline, CDR1 is SGHNT, CDR2 YYREEE (reference sequence). The CDR3, as DNA: TGTGCCAGCAGCTTGGAGAATGATAATGAGCAGTTCTTC. Translating it yields CASSLENDNEQFF.

The chain joins TRBV9 to TRBJ1-2; D is ambiguous. CDR3 length: 16 amino acids. Deletions cut 4 bases from V and 3 bases from J, with 19 bases between. Germline-derived CDR1 and CDR2 are SGDLS and YYNGEE. This CDR3 reads CASSPGAGAQDYGYTF. The CDR3 region has the DNA TGTGCCAGCAGCCCCGGCGCAGGAGCTCAAGACTATGGCTACACCTTC.

This rearrangement joins TRBV11-2 to TRBJ1-3, with D unclear. This CDR3 is built from 12 residues. In germline, CDR1 is SGHAT, CDR2 FQNNGV. The V gene lost 7 bases and the J gene lost 4 bases, with 8 bases spanning the gap. The CDR3 is CASIQSGNTIYF. In nucleotides, the CDR3 is TGTGCCAGCATCCAAAGCGGAAACACCATATATTTT.

The chain links TRBV11-2 to TRBJ2-1; no firm D call. This CDR3 spans 11 amino acids. Trimming removed 10 bases from V and 5 bases from J, with 9 bases in between. In germline, CDR1 is SGHAT, CDR2 FQNNGV. The chain's CDR3 is CAKSPHNEQFF. As DNA, the CDR3 is TGTGCCAAGTCCCCTCACAATGAGCAGTTCTTC.

The chain uses TRBV19 and TRBJ1-1; tentatively, D is TRBD1 (5 bases). This CDR3 spans 14 amino acids. From germline, CDR1 is LNHDA and CDR2 SQIVND (reference sequence). V was clipped by 5 bases and J by 1 base, with 11 bases between them. DNA for the CDR3: TGTGCCAGTAGTCCCTCTACAGGGAACACTGAAGCTTTCTTT. Translated, it gives CASSPSTGNTEAFF.

The CDR3 sequence: CASSLGLATYNEQFF. CDR3 DNA sequence: TGTGCCAGCAGCTTAGGACTAGCTACCTACAATGAGCAGTTCTTC. This chain uses TRBV11-2 with TRBJ2-1; 7 bases line up with TRBD2. The CDR3 spans 15 residues. Germline loops: CDR1 SGHAT, CDR2 FQNNGV. V shed 1 base, J shed 2 bases, and the junction held 2 bases outside the gene matches.

V gene TRBV30 combines with J gene TRBJ1-1; D uncertain. The germline V gene encodes CDR1 GTSNPN and CDR2 SVGIG (reference sequence). V was trimmed by 1 base and J by 3 bases, leaving 9 bases between them. The CDR3 spans 13 residues. In DNA, the CDR3 is TGTGCCTGGAGTGGGCCTCGGGACACTGAAGCTTTCTTT. Translation gives CAWSGPRDTEAFF. Using reference TRBV30 and TRBJ1-1 for the parts outside the CDR3, the full variable domain is SQTIHQWPATLVQPVGSPLSLECTVEGTSNPNLYWYRQAAGRGLQLLFYSVGIGQISSEVPQNLSASRPQDRQFILSSKKLLLSDSGFYLCAWSGPRDTEAFFGQGTRLTVV.

This clone was counted only a few times. This sequence joins TRBV30 and TRBJ1-1; TRBD1 is a possible D gene (5 bases). Germline V gene data show CDR1 as GTSNPN and CDR2 as SVGIG (reference sequence). The CDR3 contains 13 residues. The ends were cut back, 6 bases at V and 6 bases at J, with 17 bases in the middle. CDR3 nucleotides: TGTGCCTGTCCAGGGAAAGAGTCTCCTGAAGCTTTCTTT. This translates into CACPGKESPEAFF.

This chain connects TRBV7-9 to TRBJ1-5, with 8 bases matching TRBD1. V shed 4 bases, J shed 6 bases, and the junction held 14 bases outside the gene matches. This CDR3 spans 17 amino acids. Germline CDR1 SEHNR, CDR2 FQNEAQ (reference sequence). DNA of the CDR3: TGTGCCAGCAGCTCAACAGGGGGTGGGCACCCAGGTCAGCCCCAGCATTTT. This encodes CASSSTGGGHPGQPQHF.

The sample holds one count of this clone. The chain joins TRBV27 to TRBJ1-2; the match to TRBD1 covers 8 bases. This CDR3 is 13 amino acids long. Germline loops: CDR1 MNHEY, CDR2 SMNVEV (reference sequence). V shed 5 bases, J shed 4 bases, and the junction held 3 bases outside the gene matches. CDR3 sequence: CASSPGTGYGYTF. CDR3 in DNA: TGTGCCAGCAGTCCCGGGACAGGCTATGGCTACACCTTC.

The CDR3 sequence: CASSQEDVGLGEQYF. DNA for the CDR3: TGCGCCAGCAGCCAAGAAGATGTGGGTCTTGGCGAGCAGTACTTC. This chain connects TRBV4-1 to TRBJ2-7, with D uncertain. The CDR3 loop spans 15 amino acids. Trimming stripped 0 bases from V and 6 bases from J, with 15 bases between. The V gene's germline CDR1 is MGHRA and CDR2 YSYEKL.

The chain uses TRBV5-6 and TRBJ2-7; D might be TRBD2 (6 bases). The CDR3 runs to 13 residues. CDR1 SGHDT and CDR2 YYEEEE come from the germline V gene. Trimming took 2 bases from V and 2 from J, leaving 8 bases between them. CDR3 region: CASSFSGAYEQYF. As DNA, the CDR3 is TGTGCCAGCAGCTTTTCGGGAGCCTACGAGCAGTACTTC.

The chain employs TRBV27 and TRBJ2-2; 8 bases align to TRBD2. CDR1 and CDR2 (germline): MNHEY, SMNVEV (reference sequence). The CDR3 has 15 amino acids. The V gene end was trimmed by 6 bases and the J gene end by 6 bases; junction bases not matched to a gene: 9. CDR3 in amino acids: CASSRTSRNAGELFF. CDR3 coding DNA: TGTGCCAGCAGCCGGACTAGCCGAAACGCCGGGGAGCTGTTTTTT.

The chain links TRBV6-5 to TRBJ2-1; D unclear. The V end was cut by 7 bases, the J end by 0 bases, with 13 bases between. Germline CDR1 MNHEY, CDR2 SVGAGI. This CDR3 spans 15 amino acids. CDR3 sequence: CASKRYQSSYNEQFF. The CDR3 DNA sequence: TGTGCCAGCAAGAGATACCAGAGCTCCTACAATGAGCAGTTCTTC.

The chain is built from TRBV19 and TRBJ1-1; 7 bases map to TRBD1. The germline V gene encodes CDR1 LNHDA and CDR2 SQIVND (reference sequence). V trimming: 0 bases; J trimming: 5 bases; junction bases outside the gene matches: 9. The CDR3 totals 16 residues. The CDR3 loop is CASSIDFATGSTEAFF. The CDR3 DNA sequence: TGTGCCAGTAGTATAGATTTCGCGACAGGGTCGACTGAAGCTTTCTTT.